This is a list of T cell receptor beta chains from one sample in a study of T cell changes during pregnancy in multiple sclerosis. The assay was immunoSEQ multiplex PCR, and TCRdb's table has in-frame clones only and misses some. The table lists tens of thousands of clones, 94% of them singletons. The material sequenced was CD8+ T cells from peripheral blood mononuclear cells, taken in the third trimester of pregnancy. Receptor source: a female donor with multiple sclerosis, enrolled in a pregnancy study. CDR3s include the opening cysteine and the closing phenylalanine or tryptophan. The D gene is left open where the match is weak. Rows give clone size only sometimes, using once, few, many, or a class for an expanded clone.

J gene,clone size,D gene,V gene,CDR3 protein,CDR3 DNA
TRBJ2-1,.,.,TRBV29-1,CSVSSSYNEQFF,TGCAGCGTATCCAGCTCCTACAATGAGCAGTTCTTC
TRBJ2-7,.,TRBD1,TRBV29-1,CSVGSRTGVIYEQYF,TGCAGCGTAGGCTCTAGGACAGGGGTCATCTACGAGCAGTACTTC
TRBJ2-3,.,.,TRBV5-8,CASSLRTTTDTQYF,TGTGCCAGCAGCTTGCGGACTACCACAGATACGCAGTATTTT
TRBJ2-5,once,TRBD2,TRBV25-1,CASSETGAGRALYF,TGTGCCAGCAGTGAAACGGGGGCCGGGAGGGCCCTGTACTTC
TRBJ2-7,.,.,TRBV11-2,CASSLVPGLSYEQYF,TGTGCCAGCAGCTTAGTGCCGGGACTTTCCTACGAGCAGTACTTC
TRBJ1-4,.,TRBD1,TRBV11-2,CASSLGSGGEEKLFF,TGTGCCAGCAGCTTAGGTTCAGGGGGCGAGGAAAAACTGTTTTTT
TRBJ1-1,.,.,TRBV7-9,CASSEGLYGQHEAFF,TGTGCCAGCAGTGAAGGATTATATGGACAGCATGAAGCTTTCTTT
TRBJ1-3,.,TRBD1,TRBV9,CATSQGAKGNTIYF,TGTGCCACGTCCCAGGGGGCCAAAGGAAACACCATATATTTT
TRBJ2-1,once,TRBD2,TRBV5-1,CASRRTSGYNEQFF,TGCGCCAGCAGGCGGACTAGCGGCTACAATGAGCAGTTCTTC
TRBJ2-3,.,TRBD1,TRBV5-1,CASSIGQGTDTQYF,TGCGCCAGCAGCATCGGACAGGGCACAGATACGCAGTATTTT
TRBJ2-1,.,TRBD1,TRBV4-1,CASSQDGTGAMNEQFF,TGCGCCAGCAGCCAAGACGGGACAGGGGCTATGAATGAGCAGTTCTTC
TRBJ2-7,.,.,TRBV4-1,CASSQGQGTVTYEQYF,TGCGCCAGCAGCCAAGGGCAGGGCACCGTTACCTACGAGCAGTACTTC
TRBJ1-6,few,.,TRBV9,CASSVSWGDSPLHF,TGTGCCAGCAGCGTGAGCTGGGGGGATTCACCCCTCCACTTT
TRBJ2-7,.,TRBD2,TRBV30,CAWTGTSTYEQYF,TGTGCCTGGACCGGGACTAGCACCTACGAGCAGTACTTC
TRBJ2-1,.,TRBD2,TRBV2,CASSGLAGASSYNEQFF,TGTGCCAGCAGTGGGCTAGCGGGAGCTTCTTCCTACAATGAGCAGTTCTTC
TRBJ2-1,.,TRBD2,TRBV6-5,CASSYSGIAGGNEQFF,TGTGCCAGCAGTTACTCCGGGATAGCGGGAGGCAATGAGCAGTTCTTC
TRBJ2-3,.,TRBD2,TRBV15,CATSSRASGNTDTQYF,TGTGCCACCAGCAGTCGGGCTAGCGGGAACACAGATACGCAGTATTTT
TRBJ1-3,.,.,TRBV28,CASSYRHLSGNTIYF,TGTGCCAGCAGTTATAGACACCTCTCTGGAAACACCATATATTTT
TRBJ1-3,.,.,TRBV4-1,CASSLGISGNTIYF,TGCGCCAGCAGCCTCGGGATCTCTGGAAACACCATATATTTT
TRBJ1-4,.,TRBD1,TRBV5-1,CASSITGTGLEKLFF,TGCGCCAGCAGCATCACCGGGACAGGTTTAGAAAAACTGTTTTTT
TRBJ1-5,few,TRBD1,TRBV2,CASTGTVDSNQPQHF,TGTGCCAGCACAGGGACAGTCGATAGCAATCAGCCCCAGCATTTT
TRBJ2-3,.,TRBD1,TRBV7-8,CASRSGQSSTDTQYF,TGTGCCAGCAGATCGGGACAGTCATCCACAGATACGCAGTATTTT
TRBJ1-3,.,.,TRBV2,CASSGAGEGTGNTIYF,TGTGCCAGCAGTGGGGCGGGAGAGGGGACTGGAAACACCATATATTTT
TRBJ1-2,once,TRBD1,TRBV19,CASSPRTGGVDYGYTF,TGTGCCAGTAGTCCCCGGACAGGGGGCGTCGACTATGGCTACACCTTC
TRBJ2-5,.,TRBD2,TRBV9,CASSAGLAAFGETQYF,TGTGCCAGCAGCGCGGGACTAGCCGCGTTCGGAGAGACCCAGTACTTC
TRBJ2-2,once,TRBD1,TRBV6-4,CASSQNRQGVGELFF,TGTGCCAGCAGTCAAAACCGACAGGGTGTCGGGGAGCTGTTTTTT
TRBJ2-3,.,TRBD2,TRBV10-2,CASSDPGSSGSVGTDTQYF,TGCGCCAGCAGTGACCCCGGGAGTAGCGGGAGCGTGGGTACAGATACGCAGTATTTT
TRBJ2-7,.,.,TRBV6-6,CASSKTDPTYEQYF,TGTGCCAGCAGCAAGACAGACCCAACCTACGAGCAGTACTTC
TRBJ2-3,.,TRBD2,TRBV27,CASSLMGLAGPDTQYF,TGTGCCAGCAGTCTTATGGGACTAGCGGGGCCAGATACGCAGTATTTT